The 26 T cell receptor beta chains presented below share a single source sample, sequenced in a study of CD8 T cells in Susac syndrome. When the RNA was reverse transcribed, random hexamers were used with an input of 0.5 to 1 ug. MiXCR was run by TCRdb on the immunoSEQ multiplex PCR reads, yielding one entry per CDR3 protein. The sample has about 130,000 distinct CDR3 sequences, about 94% seen once. Sequenced: CD4+ T cells from PBMCs. The receptors stem from a human donor in good health.

The chain combines TRBV5-1 with TRBJ2-4; perhaps D is TRBD1 or TRBD2 (5 bases each). Trimming shortened V by 7 bases and J by 4 bases, and 15 bases separated the two germline ends. CDR1 and CDR2 from the germline V gene are SGHRS and YFSETQ. CDR3 length equals 14 residues. The CDR3 spells CASGRDGPKNIQYF. CDR3 coding DNA: TGCGCCAGCGGAAGGGACGGACCAAAAAACATTCAGTACTTC.

The rearrangement links TRBV7-9 to TRBJ1-4, with a possible D match to TRBD1 (6 bases). This CDR3 contains 15 residues. Trimming pared 5 bases from V and 0 bases from J, leaving 10 bases between. Germline V CDR1 and CDR2: SEHNR, FQNEAQ (reference sequence). The CDR3 DNA sequence: TGTGCCAGCAGCGCAAACAGGGCAACTAATGAAAAACTGTTTTTT. Translating gives CASSANRATNEKLFF.

The chain couples TRBV9 to TRBJ2-1; no definite D call. Trimming left V 4 bases short and J 10 bases short, with 12 bases between. The CDR3 runs 12 residues. Germline V lookup: CDR1 SGDLS, CDR2 YYNGEE. CDR3 sequence (DNA): TGTGCCAGCAGCCCCCGTCAGGACGAGCAGTTCTTC. Translated: CASSPRQDEQFF. Combining the CDR3 with reference TRBV9 and TRBJ2-1 gives the whole variable domain DSGVTQTPKHLITATGQRVTLRCSPRSGDLSVYWYQQSLDQGLQFLIQYYNGEERAKGNILERFSAQQFPDLHSELNLSSLELGDSALYFCASSPRQDEQFFGPGTRLTVL.

CDR3 amino acids: CASSRLDTGELFF. In nucleotides, the CDR3 is TGTGCCAGCTCCCGACTGGACACCGGGGAGCTGTTTTTT. The V call is TRBV6-2 or TRBV6-3, the J call TRBJ2-2; D not certain. The CDR3 consists of 13 residues. V was shortened by 8 bases and J by 3 bases, with 10 bases between the two germline ends. Per the germline V gene, CDR1 is MNHEY and CDR2 is SVGEGT.

DNA of the CDR3: TGTGCCAGCAGTTACTCCGTTAGCGGGAGGTCTAAAAACATTCAGTACTTC. This translates into CASSYSVSGRSKNIQYF. J is TRBJ2-4 and V is TRBV6-5; the match to TRBD2 covers 10 bases. CDR3 length: 17 amino acids. Germline loops: CDR1 MNHEY, CDR2 SVGAGI. V trimming: 0 bases; J trimming: 4 bases; junction bases outside the gene matches: 6.

This clonotype was picked up one time. The chain joins TRBV6-6 to TRBJ2-7; D not certain. The CDR3 consists of 12 residues. V lost 6 bases, J lost 6 bases, and 12 bases lay in between. Germline CDR1 and CDR2: MNHNY and SVGAGI (reference sequence). CDR3 bases: TGTGCCAGCAGCACCCCACCCAGCGAGCAGTACTTC. Encoded protein: CASSTPPSEQYF.

The chain uses TRBV19 and TRBJ2-3, with D perhaps being TRBD1 or TRBD2 (5 bases each). V was cut by 1 base and J by 4 bases, with 15 bases left in between. In germline, CDR1 is LNHDA, CDR2 SQIVND (reference sequence). The CDR3 loop spans 16 amino acids. DNA for the CDR3: TGTGCCAGTAGTATAGGGGGCTGGCGTAGCGCAGATACGCAGTATTTT. Residues: CASSIGGWRSADTQYF.

The chain joins TRBV10-3 to TRBJ2-5; 7 bases match TRBD1. This CDR3 comprises 16 residues. Losses at the gene ends were 4 bases for V and 2 bases for J; bases not matched to a gene: 10. CDR1 and CDR2 from the germline V gene are ENHRY and SYGVKD. The CDR3 here is CAISGTGPLGQETQYF. The CDR3, as DNA: TGTGCCATCAGTGGGACAGGTCCGTTGGGACAAGAGACCCAGTACTTC.

The chain is built from TRBV6-2 or TRBV6-3 and TRBJ1-5, with D possibly TRBD1 on 5 matching bases. In germline, CDR1 is MNHEY, CDR2 SVGEGT. V was pared by 0 bases and J by 7 bases, with 13 bases between. CDR3 length: 15 amino acids. The CDR3 is CASSYSSRQGQPQHF. CDR3 coding DNA: TGTGCCAGCAGTTACTCTTCGCGGCAGGGACAGCCCCAGCATTTT.

V usage is TRBV3-1 and J usage is TRBJ1-3, with no clear D. Germline CDR1 LGHDT, CDR2 YNNKEL (reference sequence). V was clipped by 0 bases and J by 0 bases, with 9 bases between them. The CDR3 totals 16 residues. This chain's CDR3 is CASSQDPSFSGNTIYF. DNA for the CDR3: TGTGCCAGCAGCCAAGACCCCAGCTTCTCTGGAAACACCATATATTTT.

CDR3: CASSRGGEETQYF. The CDR3 nucleotides read TGTGCCAGCAGCCGAGGAGGGGAAGAGACCCAGTACTTC. The V call is TRBV7-2, the J call TRBJ2-5, with D possibly matching TRBD2 (6 bases). The CDR3 covers 13 residues. CDR1 and CDR2 (germline): SGHTA, FQGNSA. Deletions cut 5 bases from V and 3 bases from J, with 10 bases between.

This sequence joins TRBV5-4 and TRBJ1-2, with D unresolved. Deletions cut 3 bases from V and 2 bases from J, with 17 bases between. CDR3 size: 16 residues. The germline CDR1 and CDR2 sequences are SGHNT and YYREEE (reference sequence). CDR3 protein: CASSSESRTANYGYTF. CDR3 nucleotide sequence: TGTGCCAGCAGCTCTGAAAGCAGGACCGCAAACTATGGCTACACCTTC.

J is TRBJ2-1 and V is TRBV30; D ambiguous. The CDR3 is 13 residues long. The ends were cut back, 1 base at V and 5 bases at J, with 9 bases in the middle. The germline CDR1 and CDR2 sequences are GTSNPN and SVGIG (reference sequence). CDR3 in DNA: TGTGCCTGGAGTGGGCAGGTTAACAATGAGCAGTTCTTC. Encoded protein: CAWSGQVNNEQFF. The whole variable domain, filled in from reference TRBV30 and TRBJ2-1, reads SQTIHQWPATLVQPVGSPLSLECTVEGTSNPNLYWYRQAAGRGLQLLFYSVGIGQISSEVPQNLSASRPQDRQFILSSKKLLLSDSGFYLCAWSGQVNNEQFFGPGTRLTVL.

The DNA for the CDR3 is TGTGCCAGCAACCCCAGCGGGAGTAACAATGAGCAGTTCTTC. This sequence encodes CASNPSGSNNEQFF. The chain joins TRBV6-6 to TRBJ2-1, with TRBD2 matching over 8 bases. CDR1 is MNHNY, CDR2 SVGAGI, per germline (reference sequence). Losses at the gene ends were 7 bases for V and 5 bases for J; bases not matched to a gene: 7. The CDR3 has 14 residues.

This clonotype was seen more than once but under ten times. The chain carries TRBV29-1 and TRBJ2-1; D ambiguous. Germline loops: CDR1 SQVTM, CDR2 ANQGSEA. The V gene lost 2 bases and the J gene lost 4 bases, with 12 bases spanning the gap. The CDR3 extends over 14 amino acids. The CDR3 DNA reads as TGCAGCGTTGAACGCGTCACAGCTTACAATGAGCAGTTCTTC. Translating it yields CSVERVTAYNEQFF.

A few counts support this clonotype. V and J are TRBV29-1 and TRBJ2-7, with a weak D call TRBD2 (6 bases). The CDR3 is 12 residues long. Trimming removed 7 bases at V and 1 base at J, with 11 bases between. Germline CDR1 and CDR2: SQVTM and ANQGSEA. The CDR3 protein is CSALEGSYEQYF. The DNA for the CDR3 is TGCAGCGCTTTGGAGGGTTCCTACGAGCAGTACTTC.

The rearrangement uses TRBV5-4 and TRBJ2-2; 8 bases agree with TRBD2. J lost 1 base, V lost 4 bases, and 6 bases had no gene match. The CDR3 loop spans 16 amino acids. Germline assignment: CDR1 SGHNT and CDR2 YYREEE (reference sequence). The CDR3 loop reads CASSKVTSENTGELFF. CDR3 nucleotide sequence: TGTGCCAGCAGCAAAGTGACTAGCGAGAACACCGGGGAGCTGTTTTTT.

J is TRBJ1-1 and V is TRBV6-2 or TRBV6-3; the match to TRBD1 covers 8 bases. Trimming at V came to 6 bases and at J to 7 bases, leaving 7 bases not matched to a gene. The CDR3 length is 13 residues. Germline loops: CDR1 MNHEY, CDR2 SVGEGT. The CDR3 reads CASRSRGPVEAFF. In nucleotides, the CDR3 is TGTGCCAGCAGATCCAGGGGGCCAGTTGAAGCTTTCTTT.

V gene TRBV6-2 or TRBV6-3 combines with J gene TRBJ1-2; perhaps TRBD1 as D (6 bases). CDR1 MNHEY and CDR2 SVGEGT come from the germline V gene. The germline V and J ends were trimmed by 6 bases and 4 bases, with 15 bases remaining between them. There are 14 residues in the CDR3. As DNA, the CDR3 is TGTGCCAGCAGCGGACAGTTTCAGATCTATGGCTACACCTTC. It yields the protein CASSGQFQIYGYTF.

The V gene is TRBV19, the J gene TRBJ2-3, with D tentatively TRBD2 (6 bases). Germline-derived CDR1 and CDR2 are LNHDA and SQIVND (reference sequence). V lost 7 bases and J 1 base, leaving 9 bases between the germline ends. The CDR3 has 13 amino acids. The CDR3 DNA reads TGTGCCAGTAATGTAGCGGGCACAGATACGCAGTATTTT. This codes for CASNVAGTDTQYF. The whole variable domain, filled in from reference TRBV19 and TRBJ2-3, reads DGGITQSPKYLFRKEGQNVTLSCEQNLNHDAMYWYRQDPGQGLRLIYYSQIVNDFQKGDIAEGYSVSREKKESFPLTVTSAQKNPTAFYLCASNVAGTDTQYFGPGTRLTVL.

V gene TRBV29-1 combines with J gene TRBJ2-2; the D is unclear. CDR3 size: 14 residues. Trimming pared 4 bases from V and 1 base from J, leaving 10 bases between. In germline, CDR1 is SQVTM, CDR2 ANQGSEA. CDR3 region: CSVAPFLNTGELFF. The CDR3 DNA is TGCAGCGTTGCTCCTTTCTTGAACACCGGGGAGCTGTTTTTT.

The rearrangement uses TRBV20-1 and TRBJ2-7; D gene unclear. Germline CDR1 and CDR2: DFQATT and SNEGSKA (reference sequence). V was cut by 6 bases and J by 3 bases, with 15 bases left in between. The CDR3 consists of 13 residues. The CDR3: CSAGSNNHYEQYF. The CDR3 DNA reads as TGCAGTGCCGGATCAAACAATCACTACGAGCAGTACTTC.

The chain has TRBV19 and TRBJ1-5; 7 positions agree with TRBD1. The CDR3 is 16 amino acids. Germline V gene data show CDR1 as LNHDA and CDR2 as SQIVND (reference sequence). V lost 5 bases and J lost 1; bases outside the gene matches: 8. The CDR3 DNA reads as TGTGCCAGTAGTTCCGACAGGGTGACAAGCAATCAGCCCCAGCATTTT. It specifies CASSSDRVTSNQPQHF.

The chain combines TRBV6-1 with TRBJ2-1, with 12 bases identical to TRBD2. Per the germline V gene, CDR1 is MNHNS and CDR2 is SASEGT. V shed 6 bases and J 0 bases; nucleotides not matched to a gene: 6. The CDR3 consists of 17 residues. In nucleotides, the CDR3 is TGTGCCAGCAGGGGACTAGCGGGCTCCAGCTCCTACAATGAGCAGTTCTTC. Amino acid sequence: CASRGLAGSSSYNEQFF.

The chain couples TRBV2 to TRBJ1-1, with D perhaps TRBD1 (6 bases). Germline CDR1 reads SNHLY; CDR2 reads FYNNEI. Trimming cost V 6 bases and J 4 bases, with 12 bases left between them. This CDR3 contains 13 residues. The CDR3: CASSTGISTEAFF. The CDR3 nucleotides read TGTGCCAGCAGCACAGGGATTAGCACTGAAGCTTTCTTT.

The CDR3 DNA is TGCAGCGTTGGGCAGGGAACCTACAATGAGCAGTTCTTC. Encoded protein: CSVGQGTYNEQFF. The chain uses TRBV29-1 and TRBJ2-1, with a weak D call TRBD1 (5 bases). V dropped 4 bases and J dropped 2 bases, with 9 bases sitting between them. The germline V gene encodes CDR1 SQVTM and CDR2 ANQGSEA. The CDR3 totals 13 residues.